The present T cell receptor (beta chain) was sequenced within a study of cytomegalovirus exposure and HLA in healthy donors. Deletions cut 7 bases from V and 3 bases from J, with 13 bases between. Germline assignment: CDR1 MDHEN and CDR2 SYDVKM. The CDR3 length is 14 residues. This clone was recorded a few times. The study ran its PCR with 60 Vbeta and 13 Jbeta primers. Clones were read by immunoSEQ multiplex PCR, and TCRdb kept only the in-frame ones, dropping some. The sample carries fewer than 100,000 clones, 78% recorded once. The chain uses TRBV28 and TRBJ1-5; D may be TRBD1 (5 bases). The sample comprised PBMCs. This clonotype was obtained from a male donor in good health and CMV-seropositive. For the CDR3, the DNA is TGTGCCAGCAAGGGCAGGGCCTACAATCAGCCCCAGCATTTT. Protein: CASKGRAYNQPQHF.